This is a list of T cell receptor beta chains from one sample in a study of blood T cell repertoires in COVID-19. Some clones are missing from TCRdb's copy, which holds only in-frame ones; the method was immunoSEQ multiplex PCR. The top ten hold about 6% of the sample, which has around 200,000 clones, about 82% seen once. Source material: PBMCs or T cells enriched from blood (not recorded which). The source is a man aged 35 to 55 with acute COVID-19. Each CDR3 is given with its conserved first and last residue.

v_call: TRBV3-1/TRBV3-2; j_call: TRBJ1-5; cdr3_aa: CASSQGPGPQHF
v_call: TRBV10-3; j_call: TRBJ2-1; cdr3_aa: CAISELTASGGNEQFF
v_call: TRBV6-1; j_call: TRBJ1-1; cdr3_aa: CASSVDQGRMNTEAFF
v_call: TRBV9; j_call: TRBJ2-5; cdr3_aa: CASSVASGQETQYF
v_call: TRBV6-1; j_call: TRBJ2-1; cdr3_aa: CASSETRDSFFF
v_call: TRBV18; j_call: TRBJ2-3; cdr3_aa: CASSPLGGTDTQYF
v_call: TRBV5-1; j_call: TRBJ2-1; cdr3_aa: CASSLGYYSGRGYNEQFF
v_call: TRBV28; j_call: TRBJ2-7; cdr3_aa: CASWSLRDSGEQYF
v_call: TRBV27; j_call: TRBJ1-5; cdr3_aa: CASSPFKAANNQPQHF
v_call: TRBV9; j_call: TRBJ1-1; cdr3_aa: CASSAYRTGEAFF
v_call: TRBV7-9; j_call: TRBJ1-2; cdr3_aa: CASSTSWVTGNYGYTF
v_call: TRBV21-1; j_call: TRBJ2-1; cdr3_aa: CASRYVGTGWNNEQFF
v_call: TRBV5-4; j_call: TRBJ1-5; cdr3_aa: CASSLGTGGNQPQHF
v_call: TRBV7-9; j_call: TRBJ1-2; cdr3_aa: CASSFPSGYTF
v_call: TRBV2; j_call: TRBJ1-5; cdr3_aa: CASSVGQAGQPQHF
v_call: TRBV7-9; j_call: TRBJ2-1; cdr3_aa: CASSRPGLEVNEQFF
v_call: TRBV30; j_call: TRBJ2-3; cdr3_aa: CAWSSGLAADTQYF
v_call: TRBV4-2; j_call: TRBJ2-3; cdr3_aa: CASSQAWDRGSDTQYF
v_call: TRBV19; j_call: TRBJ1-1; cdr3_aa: CASSIGWQENTEAFF
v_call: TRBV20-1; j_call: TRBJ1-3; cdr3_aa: CSASVSGRGNTIYF
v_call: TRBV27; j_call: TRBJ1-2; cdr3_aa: CASSFGRNYGYTF
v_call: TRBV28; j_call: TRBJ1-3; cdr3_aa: CASSLSVSTSGNTIYF
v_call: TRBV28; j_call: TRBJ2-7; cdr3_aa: CASSPRSNVWSGSHEQYF
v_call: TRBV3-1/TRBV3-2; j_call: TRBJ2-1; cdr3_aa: CASSQTREGEQFF
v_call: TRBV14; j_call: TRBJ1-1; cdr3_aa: CASSSQAGTEAFF
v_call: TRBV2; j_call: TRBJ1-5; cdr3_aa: CASSELQDLNQPQHF
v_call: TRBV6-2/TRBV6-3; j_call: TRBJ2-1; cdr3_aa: CASSSAGLLEQFF
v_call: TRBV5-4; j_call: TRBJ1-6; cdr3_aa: CASSLMQGLPNSPLHF
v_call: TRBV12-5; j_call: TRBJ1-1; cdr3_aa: CASGLNRNTEAFF
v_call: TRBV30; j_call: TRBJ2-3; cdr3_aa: CAWSRKRGVTDTQYF
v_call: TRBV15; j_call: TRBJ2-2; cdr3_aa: CATSVEGAANTGELFF
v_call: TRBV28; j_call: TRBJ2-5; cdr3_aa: CASSPDPGSRETQYF
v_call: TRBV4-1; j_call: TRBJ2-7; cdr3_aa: CASSRATDSPSYEQYF
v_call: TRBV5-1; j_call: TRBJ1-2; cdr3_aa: CASSPRGAGDNYGYTF
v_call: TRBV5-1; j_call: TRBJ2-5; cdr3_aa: CASSLGSSGSMETQYF
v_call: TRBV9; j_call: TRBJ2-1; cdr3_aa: CASSLSGREQFF
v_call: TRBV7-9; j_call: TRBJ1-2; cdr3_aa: CASSFPDKANYGYTF
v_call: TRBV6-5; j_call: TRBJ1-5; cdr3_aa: CASTTPGDHQPQHF
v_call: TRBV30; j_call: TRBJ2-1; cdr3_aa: CAWSVRDGFDEQFF
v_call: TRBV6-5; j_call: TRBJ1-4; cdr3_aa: CASNKILAEKLFF
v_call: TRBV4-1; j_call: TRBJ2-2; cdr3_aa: CASSQAGSAHTGELFF
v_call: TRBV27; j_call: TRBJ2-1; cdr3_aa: CASGLGGNPYNEQFF
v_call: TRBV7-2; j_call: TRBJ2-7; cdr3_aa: CASSLAGQLYEQYF
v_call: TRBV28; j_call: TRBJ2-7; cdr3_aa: CASSLHRGNYEQYF
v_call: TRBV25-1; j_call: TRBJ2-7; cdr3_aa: CASLRQDEDYEQYF
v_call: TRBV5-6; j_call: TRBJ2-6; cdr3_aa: CASSYSYGAGANVLTF
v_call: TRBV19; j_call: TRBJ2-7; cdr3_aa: CASSPLEGRGIYEQYF
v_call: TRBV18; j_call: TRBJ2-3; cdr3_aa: CASSPLGTRNKDTQYF
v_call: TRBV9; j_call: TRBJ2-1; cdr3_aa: CASSVVGGANVYNEQFF
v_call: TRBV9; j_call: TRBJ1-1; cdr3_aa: CASSVGWGQGTLKAFF
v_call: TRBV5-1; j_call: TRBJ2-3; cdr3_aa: CASSPGGTDTQYF
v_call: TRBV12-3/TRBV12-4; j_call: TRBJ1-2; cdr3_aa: CASSRQLYGYTF
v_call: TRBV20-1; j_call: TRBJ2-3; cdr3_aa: CSARRADTQYF
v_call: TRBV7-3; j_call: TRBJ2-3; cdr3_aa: CASSLTFRRESTDTQYF